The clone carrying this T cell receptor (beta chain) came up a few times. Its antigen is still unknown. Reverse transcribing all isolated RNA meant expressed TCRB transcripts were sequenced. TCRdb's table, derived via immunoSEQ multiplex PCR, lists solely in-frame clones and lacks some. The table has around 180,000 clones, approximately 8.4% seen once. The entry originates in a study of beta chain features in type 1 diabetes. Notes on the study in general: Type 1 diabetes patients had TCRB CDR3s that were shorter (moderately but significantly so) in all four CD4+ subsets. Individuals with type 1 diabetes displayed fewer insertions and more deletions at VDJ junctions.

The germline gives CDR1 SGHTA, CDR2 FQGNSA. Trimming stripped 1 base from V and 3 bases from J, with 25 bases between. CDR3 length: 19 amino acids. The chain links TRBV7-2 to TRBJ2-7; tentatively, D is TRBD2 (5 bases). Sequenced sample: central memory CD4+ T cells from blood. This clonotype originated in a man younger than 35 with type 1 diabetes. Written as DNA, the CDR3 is TGTGCCAGCAGCTTAGGAGAGGGTCGGCGGCGGGCTAGATTCTACGAGCAGTACTTC. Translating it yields CASSLGEGRRRARFYEQYF.